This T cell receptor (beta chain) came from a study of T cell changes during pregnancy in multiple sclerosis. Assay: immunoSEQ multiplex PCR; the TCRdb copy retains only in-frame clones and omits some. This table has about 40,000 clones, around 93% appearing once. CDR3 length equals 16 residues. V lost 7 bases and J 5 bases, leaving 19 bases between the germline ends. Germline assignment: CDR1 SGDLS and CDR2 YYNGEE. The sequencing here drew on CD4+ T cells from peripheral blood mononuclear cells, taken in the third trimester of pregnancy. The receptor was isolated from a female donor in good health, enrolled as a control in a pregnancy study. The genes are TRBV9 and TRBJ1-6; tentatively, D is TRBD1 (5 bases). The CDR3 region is CASSRSGGWDNSPLHF. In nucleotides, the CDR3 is TGTGCCAGCTCCAGATCGGGGGGTTGGGATAATTCACCCCTCCACTTT.